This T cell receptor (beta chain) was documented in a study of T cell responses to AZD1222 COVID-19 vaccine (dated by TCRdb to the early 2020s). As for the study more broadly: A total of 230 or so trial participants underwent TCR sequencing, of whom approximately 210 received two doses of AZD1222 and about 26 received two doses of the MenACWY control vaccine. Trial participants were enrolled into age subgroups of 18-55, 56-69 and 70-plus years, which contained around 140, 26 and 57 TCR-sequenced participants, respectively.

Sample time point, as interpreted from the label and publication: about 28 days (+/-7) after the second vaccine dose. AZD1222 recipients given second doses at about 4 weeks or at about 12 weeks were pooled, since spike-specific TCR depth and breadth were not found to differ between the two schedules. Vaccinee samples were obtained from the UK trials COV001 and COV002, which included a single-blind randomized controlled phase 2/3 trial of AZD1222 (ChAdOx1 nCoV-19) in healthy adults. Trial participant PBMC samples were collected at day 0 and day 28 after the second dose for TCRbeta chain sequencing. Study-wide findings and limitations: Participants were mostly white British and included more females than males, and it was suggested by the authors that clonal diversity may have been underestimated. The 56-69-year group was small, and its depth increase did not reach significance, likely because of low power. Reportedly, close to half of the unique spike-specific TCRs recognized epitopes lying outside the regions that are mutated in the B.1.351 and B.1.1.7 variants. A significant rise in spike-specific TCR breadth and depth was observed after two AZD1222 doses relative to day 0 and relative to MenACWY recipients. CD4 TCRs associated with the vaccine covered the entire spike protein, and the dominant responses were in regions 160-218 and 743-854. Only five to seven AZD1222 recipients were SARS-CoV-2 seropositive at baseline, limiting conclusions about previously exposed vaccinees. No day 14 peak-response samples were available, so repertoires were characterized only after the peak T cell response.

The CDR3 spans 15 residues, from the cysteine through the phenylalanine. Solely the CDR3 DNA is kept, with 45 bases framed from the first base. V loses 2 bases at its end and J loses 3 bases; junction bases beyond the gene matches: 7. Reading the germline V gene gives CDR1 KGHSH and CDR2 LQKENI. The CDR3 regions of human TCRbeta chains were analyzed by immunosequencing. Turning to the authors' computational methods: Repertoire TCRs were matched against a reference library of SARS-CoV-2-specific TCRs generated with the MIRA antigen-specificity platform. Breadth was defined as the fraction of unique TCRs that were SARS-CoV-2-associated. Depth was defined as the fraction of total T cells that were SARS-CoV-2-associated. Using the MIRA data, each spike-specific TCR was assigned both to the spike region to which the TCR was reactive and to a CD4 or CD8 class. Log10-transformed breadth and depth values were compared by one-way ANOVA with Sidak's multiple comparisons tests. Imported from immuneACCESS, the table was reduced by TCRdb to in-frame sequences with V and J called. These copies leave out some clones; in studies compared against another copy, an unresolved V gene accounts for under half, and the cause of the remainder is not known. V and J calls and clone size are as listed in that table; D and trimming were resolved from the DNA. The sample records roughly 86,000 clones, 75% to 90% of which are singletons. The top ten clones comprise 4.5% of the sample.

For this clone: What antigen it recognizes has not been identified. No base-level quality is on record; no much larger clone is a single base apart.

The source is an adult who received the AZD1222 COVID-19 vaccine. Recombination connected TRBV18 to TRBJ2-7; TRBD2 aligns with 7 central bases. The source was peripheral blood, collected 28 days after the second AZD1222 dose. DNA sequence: TGTGCCAGCTCACCATTAAGCGGGAATCACTACGAGCAGTACTTC. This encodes CASSPLSGNHYEQYF.